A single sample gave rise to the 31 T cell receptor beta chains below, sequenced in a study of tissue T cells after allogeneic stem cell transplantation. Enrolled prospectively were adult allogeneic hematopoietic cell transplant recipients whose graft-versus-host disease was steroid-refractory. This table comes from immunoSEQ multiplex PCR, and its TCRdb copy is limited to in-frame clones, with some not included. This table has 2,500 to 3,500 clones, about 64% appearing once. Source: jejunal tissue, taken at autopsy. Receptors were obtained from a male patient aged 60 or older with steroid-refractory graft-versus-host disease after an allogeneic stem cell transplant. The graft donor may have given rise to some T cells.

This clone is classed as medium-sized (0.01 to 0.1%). In nucleotides, the CDR3 is TGCAGCGTTATTAGCCCCATGAACACTGAAGCTTTCTTT. It is translated as CSVISPMNTEAFF. The chain joins TRBV29-1 to TRBJ1-1; D is ambiguous. This CDR3 has 13 residues. CDR1 is SQVTM and CDR2 is ANQGSEA in the germline V gene. V was clipped by 5 bases and J by 0 bases, with 10 bases between them.

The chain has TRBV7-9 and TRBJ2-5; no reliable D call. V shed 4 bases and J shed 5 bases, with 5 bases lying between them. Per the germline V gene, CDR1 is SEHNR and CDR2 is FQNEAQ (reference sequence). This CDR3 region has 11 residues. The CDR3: CASSSQETQYF. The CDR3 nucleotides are TGTGCCAGCAGCTCTCAGGAGACCCAGTACTTC. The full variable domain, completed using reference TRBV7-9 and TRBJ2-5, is DTGVSQNPRHKITKRGQNVTFRCDPISEHNRLYWYRQTLGQGPEFLTYFQNEAQLEKSRLLSDRFSAERPKGSFSTLEIQRTEQGDSAMYLCASSSQETQYFGPGTRLLVL.

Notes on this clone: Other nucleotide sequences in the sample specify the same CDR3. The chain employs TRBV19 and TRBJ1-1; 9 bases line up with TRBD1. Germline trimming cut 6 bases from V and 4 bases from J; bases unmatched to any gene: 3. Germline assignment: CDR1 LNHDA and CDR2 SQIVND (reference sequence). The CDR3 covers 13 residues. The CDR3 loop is CASRGQGGTEAFF. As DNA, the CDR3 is TGTGCCAGTAGGGGACAGGGTGGCACTGAAGCTTTCTTT.

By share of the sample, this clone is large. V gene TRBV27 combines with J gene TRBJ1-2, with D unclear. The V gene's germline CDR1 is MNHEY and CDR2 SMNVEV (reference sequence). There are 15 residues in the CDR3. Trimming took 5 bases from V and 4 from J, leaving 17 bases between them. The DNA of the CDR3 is TGTGCCAGCAGTCCTACAGTGTTCGCAATCTATGGCTACACCTTC. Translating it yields CASSPTVFAIYGYTF.

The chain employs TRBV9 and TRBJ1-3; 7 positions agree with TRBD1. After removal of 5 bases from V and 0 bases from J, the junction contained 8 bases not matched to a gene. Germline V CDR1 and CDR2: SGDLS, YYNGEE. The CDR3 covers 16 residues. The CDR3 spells CASSADRSHSGNTIYF. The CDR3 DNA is TGTGCCAGCAGTGCGGACAGGAGCCACTCTGGAAACACCATATATTTT.

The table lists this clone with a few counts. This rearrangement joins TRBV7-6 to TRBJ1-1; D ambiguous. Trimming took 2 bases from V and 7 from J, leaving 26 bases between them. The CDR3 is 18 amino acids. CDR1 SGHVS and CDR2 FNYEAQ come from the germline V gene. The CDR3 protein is CASSLTQAVPYEHSEAFF. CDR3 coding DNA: TGTGCCAGCAGCTTAACTCAGGCGGTCCCTTATGAACATAGTGAAGCTTTCTTT.

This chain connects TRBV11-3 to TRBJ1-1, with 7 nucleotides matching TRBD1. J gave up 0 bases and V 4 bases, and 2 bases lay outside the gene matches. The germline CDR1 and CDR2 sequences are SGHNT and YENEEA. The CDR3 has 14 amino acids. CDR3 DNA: TGTGCCAGCAGCTCAGGGGGTTTGAACACTGAAGCTTTCTTT. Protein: CASSSGGLNTEAFF.

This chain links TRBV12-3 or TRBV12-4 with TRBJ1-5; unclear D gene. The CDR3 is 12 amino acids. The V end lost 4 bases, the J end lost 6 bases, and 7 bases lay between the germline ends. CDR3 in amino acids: CASSWWGQPQHF. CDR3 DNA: TGTGCCAGCAGTTGGTGGGGTCAGCCCCAGCATTTT.

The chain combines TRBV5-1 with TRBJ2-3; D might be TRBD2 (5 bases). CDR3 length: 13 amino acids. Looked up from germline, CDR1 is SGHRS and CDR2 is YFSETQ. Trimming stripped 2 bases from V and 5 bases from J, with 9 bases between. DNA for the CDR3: TGCGCCAGCAGCTTTTCGGGGATAGATACGCAGTATTTT. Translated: CASSFSGIDTQYF. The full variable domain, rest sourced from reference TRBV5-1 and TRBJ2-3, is KAGVTQTPRYLIKTRGQQVTLSCSPISGHRSVSWYQQTPGQGLQFLFEYFSETQRNKGNFPGRFSGRQFSNSRSEMNVSTLELGDSALYLCASSFSGIDTQYFGPGTRLTVL.

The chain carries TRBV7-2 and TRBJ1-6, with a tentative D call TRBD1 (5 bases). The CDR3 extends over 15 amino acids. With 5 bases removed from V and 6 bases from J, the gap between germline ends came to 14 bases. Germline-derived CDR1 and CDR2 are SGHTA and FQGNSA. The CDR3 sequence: CASSPQAGPNSPLHF. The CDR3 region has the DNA TGTGCCAGCAGCCCCCAGGCAGGGCCTAATTCACCCCTCCACTTT.

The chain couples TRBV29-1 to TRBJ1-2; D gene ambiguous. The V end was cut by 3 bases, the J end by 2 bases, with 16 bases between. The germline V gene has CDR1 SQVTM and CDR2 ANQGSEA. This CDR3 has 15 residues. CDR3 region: CSVDPSSNPNYGYTF. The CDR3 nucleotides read TGCAGCGTTGATCCCTCATCCAACCCCAACTATGGCTACACCTTC.

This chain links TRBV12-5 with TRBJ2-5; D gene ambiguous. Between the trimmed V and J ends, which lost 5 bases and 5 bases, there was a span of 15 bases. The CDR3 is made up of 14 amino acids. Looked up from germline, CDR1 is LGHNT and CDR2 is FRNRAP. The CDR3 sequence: CASGRSLARETQYF. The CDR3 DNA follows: TGTGCTAGTGGTCGATCCTTGGCACGGGAGACCCAGTACTTC. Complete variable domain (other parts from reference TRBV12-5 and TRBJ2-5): DARVTQTPRHKVTEMGQEVTMRCQPILGHNTVFWYRQTMMQGLELLAYFRNRAPLDDSGMPKDRFSAEMPDATLATLKIQPSEPRDSAVYFCASGRSLARETQYFGPGTRLLVL.

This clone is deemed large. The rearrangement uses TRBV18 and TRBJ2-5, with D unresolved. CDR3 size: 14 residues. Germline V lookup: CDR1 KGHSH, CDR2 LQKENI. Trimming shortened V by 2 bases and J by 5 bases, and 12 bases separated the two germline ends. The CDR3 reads CASSPGVVWETQYF. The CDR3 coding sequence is TGTGCCAGCTCACCAGGGGTCGTTTGGGAGACCCAGTACTTC.

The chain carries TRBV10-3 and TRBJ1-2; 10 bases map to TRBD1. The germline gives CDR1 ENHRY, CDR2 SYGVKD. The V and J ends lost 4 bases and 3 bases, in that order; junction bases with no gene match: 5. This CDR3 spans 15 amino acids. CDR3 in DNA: TGTGCCATCAGTGGGGGACAGGGGTACGACTATGGCTACACCTTC. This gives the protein CAISGGQGYDYGYTF.

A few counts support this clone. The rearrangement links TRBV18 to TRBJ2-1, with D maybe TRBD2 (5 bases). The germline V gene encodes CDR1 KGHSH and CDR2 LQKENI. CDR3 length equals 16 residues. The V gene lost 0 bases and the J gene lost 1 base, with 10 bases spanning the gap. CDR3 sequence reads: CASSPPNGGSYNEQFF. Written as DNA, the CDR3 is TGTGCCAGCTCACCACCGAACGGAGGATCCTACAATGAGCAGTTCTTC.

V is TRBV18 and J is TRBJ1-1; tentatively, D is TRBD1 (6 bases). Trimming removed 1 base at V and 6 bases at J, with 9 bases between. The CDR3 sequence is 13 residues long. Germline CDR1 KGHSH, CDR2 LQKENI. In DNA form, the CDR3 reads TGTGCCAGCTCACCACAAGCAGGGGCTGAAGCTTTCTTT. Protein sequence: CASSPQAGAEAFF.

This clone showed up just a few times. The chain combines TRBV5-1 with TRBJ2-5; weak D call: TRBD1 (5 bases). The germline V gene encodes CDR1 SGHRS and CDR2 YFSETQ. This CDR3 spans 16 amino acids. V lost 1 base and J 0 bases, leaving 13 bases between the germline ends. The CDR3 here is CASSLMAREYQETQYF. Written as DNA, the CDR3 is TGCGCCAGCAGCTTGATGGCCAGGGAATACCAAGAGACCCAGTACTTC.

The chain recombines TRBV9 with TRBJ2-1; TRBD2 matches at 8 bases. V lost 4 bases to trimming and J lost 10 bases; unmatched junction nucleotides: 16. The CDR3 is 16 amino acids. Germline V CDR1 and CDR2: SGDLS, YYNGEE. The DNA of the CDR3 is TGTGCCAGCAGCATAGATTTCGGTGGGACGGGGGGGGAGCAGTTCTTC. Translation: CASSIDFGGTGGEQFF.

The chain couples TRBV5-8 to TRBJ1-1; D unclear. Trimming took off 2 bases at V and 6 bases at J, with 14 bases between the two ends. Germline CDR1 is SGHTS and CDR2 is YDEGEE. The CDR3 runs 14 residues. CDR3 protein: CASSFPNPVAEAFF. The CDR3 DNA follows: TGTGCCAGCAGCTTCCCCAACCCGGTGGCTGAAGCTTTCTTT.

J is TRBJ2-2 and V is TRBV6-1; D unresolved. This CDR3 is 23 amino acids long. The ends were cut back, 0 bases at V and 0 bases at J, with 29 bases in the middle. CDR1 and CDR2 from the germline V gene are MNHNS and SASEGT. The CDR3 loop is CASSEAEVGRWADKKPNTGELFF. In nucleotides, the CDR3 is TGTGCCAGCAGTGAAGCAGAAGTAGGGCGATGGGCGGATAAAAAACCGAACACCGGGGAGCTGTTTTTT.

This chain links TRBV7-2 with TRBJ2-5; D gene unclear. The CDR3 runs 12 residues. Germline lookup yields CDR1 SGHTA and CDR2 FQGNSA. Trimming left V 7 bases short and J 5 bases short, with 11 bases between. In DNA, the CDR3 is TGTGCCAGCACCACACCCCCGGAGACCCAGTACTTC. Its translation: CASTTPPETQYF. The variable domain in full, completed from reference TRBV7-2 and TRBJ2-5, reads GAGVSQSPSNKVTEKGKDVELRCDPISGHTALYWYRQSLGQGLEFLIYFQGNSAPDKSGLPSDRFSAERTGGSVSTLTIQRTQQEDSAVYLCASTTPPETQYFGPGTRLLVL.

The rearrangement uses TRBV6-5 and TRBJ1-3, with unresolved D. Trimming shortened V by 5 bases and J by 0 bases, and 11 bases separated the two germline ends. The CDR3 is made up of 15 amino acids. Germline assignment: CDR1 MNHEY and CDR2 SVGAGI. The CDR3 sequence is CASSRTMISGNTIYF. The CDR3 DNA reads TGTGCCAGCAGTCGAACCATGATCTCTGGAAACACCATATATTTT.

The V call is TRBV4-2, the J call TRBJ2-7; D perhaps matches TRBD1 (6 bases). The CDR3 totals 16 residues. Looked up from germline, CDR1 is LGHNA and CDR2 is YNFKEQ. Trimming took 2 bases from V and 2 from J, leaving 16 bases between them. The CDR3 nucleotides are TGTGCCAGCAGCCAACCAACACAGGGCCGCACCTACGAGCAGTACTTC. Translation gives CASSQPTQGRTYEQYF.

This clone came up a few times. Written as DNA, the CDR3 is TGTGCCAGCATACTATCAACGCGGGGGCGGCTCGGTGAAGCTTTCTTT. This sequence encodes CASILSTRGRLGEAFF. The V call is TRBV28, the J call TRBJ1-1; TRBD1 is a possible D gene (6 bases). V was cut by 7 bases and J by 7 bases, with 25 bases left in between. The CDR3 extends over 16 amino acids. CDR1 MDHEN and CDR2 SYDVKM come from the germline V gene.

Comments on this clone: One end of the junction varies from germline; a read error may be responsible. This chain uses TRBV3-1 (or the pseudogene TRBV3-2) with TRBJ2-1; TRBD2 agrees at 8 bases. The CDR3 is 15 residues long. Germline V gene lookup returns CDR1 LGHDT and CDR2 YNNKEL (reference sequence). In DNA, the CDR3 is TGTGCCAGCAGCGAAGACGGGGGGGCCAGCAATGAGCAGTTCTTC. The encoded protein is CASSEDGGASNEQFF.

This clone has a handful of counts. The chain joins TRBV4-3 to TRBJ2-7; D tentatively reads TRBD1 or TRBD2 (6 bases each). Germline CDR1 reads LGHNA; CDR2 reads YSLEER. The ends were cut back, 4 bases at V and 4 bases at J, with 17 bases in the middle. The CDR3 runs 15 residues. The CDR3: CASSLKGGGYYEQYF. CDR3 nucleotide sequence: TGCGCCAGCAGCCTGAAGGGGGGCGGTTATTACGAGCAGTACTTC.

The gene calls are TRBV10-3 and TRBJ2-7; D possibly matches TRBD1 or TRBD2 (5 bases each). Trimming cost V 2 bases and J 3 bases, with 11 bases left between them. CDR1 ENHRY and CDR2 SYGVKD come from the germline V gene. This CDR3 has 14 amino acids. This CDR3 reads CAISEPGTGYEQYF. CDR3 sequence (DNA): TGTGCCATCAGTGAGCCCGGGACCGGCTACGAGCAGTACTTC.

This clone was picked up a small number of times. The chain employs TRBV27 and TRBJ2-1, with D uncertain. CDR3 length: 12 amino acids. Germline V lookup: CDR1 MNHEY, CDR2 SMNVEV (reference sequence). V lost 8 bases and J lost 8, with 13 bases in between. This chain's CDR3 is CASAHSADEQFF. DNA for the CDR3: TGTGCCAGCGCCCACTCCGCCGATGAGCAGTTCTTC.

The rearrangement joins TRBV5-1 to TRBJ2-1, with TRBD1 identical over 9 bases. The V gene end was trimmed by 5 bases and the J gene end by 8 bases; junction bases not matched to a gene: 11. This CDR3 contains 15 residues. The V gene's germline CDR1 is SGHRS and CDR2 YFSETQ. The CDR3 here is CASSPGTGHGHEQFF. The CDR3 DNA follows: TGCGCCAGCAGTCCCGGGACAGGGCATGGGCATGAGCAGTTCTTC. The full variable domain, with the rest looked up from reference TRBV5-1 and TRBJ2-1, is KAGVTQTPRYLIKTRGQQVTLSCSPISGHRSVSWYQQTPGQGLQFLFEYFSETQRNKGNFPGRFSGRQFSNSRSEMNVSTLELGDSALYLCASSPGTGHGHEQFFGPGTRLTVL.

CDR3 residues: CASRLDRASPHEQYF. CDR3 nucleotides: TGTGCCAGCAGACTGGACAGGGCCTCCCCCCACGAGCAGTACTTC. The V call is TRBV7-2, the J call TRBJ2-7, with 8 bases identical to TRBD1. The CDR3 loop spans 15 amino acids. The germline gives CDR1 SGHTA, CDR2 FQGNSA. V was pared by 6 bases and J by 5 bases, with 12 bases of the junction left unmatched.

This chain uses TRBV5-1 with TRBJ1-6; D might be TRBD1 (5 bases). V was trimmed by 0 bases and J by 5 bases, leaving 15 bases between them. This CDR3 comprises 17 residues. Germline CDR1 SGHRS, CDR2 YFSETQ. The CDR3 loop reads CASSLEGGPGNNSPLHF. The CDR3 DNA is TGCGCCAGCAGCTTGGAGGGAGGTCCAGGGAATAATTCACCCCTCCACTTT.